These 31 T cell receptor beta chains originate from one sample sequenced in a study of T cells after yellow fever vaccination (dated by TCRdb to 2018 to 2020). What the treatment or condition label conveys for this sample: live attenuated yellow fever vaccine strain. Library prep was done by 5' RACE. Instrument used: Illumina NovaSeq 6000. TCRdb applied fastp at Q25 and MiXCR to the public reads, then kept only in-frame beta chains. Here each entry gathers all rows of one CDR3 protein and keeps the most common genes and DNA. This sample holds hundreds of thousands of distinct CDR3 sequences; about 19% were observed only once. Clones ranked in the top ten supply roughly a sixth of the sample. Sample: PBMCs, taken before the yellow fever booster vaccination. The receptor source for this set is a man aged 18 to 30 who received the YFV17D yellow fever vaccine.

This clonotype was seen many times. The genes are TRBV5-6 and TRBJ2-4; D is unclear. CDR1 and CDR2 from the germline V gene are SGHDT and YYEEEE. V lost 1 base and J lost 4, with 12 bases in between. This CDR3 contains 15 residues. The CDR3 loop is CASSLTQTIKNIQYF. CDR3 nucleotide sequence: TGTGCCAGCAGCTTGACACAGACGATAAAAAACATTCAGTACTTC.

The chain joins TRBV6-5 to TRBJ1-1, with TRBD1 matching over 9 bases. From germline, CDR1 is MNHEY and CDR2 SVGAGI. There are 15 residues in the CDR3. The junction had 5 bases not matched to a gene; V was cut back by 2 bases and J by 4 bases. CDR3 amino acids: CASSYRTGAGTEAFF. The CDR3 nucleotides read TGTGCCAGCAGTTACAGGACAGGGGCGGGCACTGAAGCTTTCTTT.

The CDR3 DNA reads TGTGCCAGTATCGGGCCGGCCCGGCAAGCTTTCTTT. Translation: CASIGPARQAFF. This chain connects TRBV19 to TRBJ1-1; D remains unclear. Trimming shortened V by 7 bases and J by 9 bases, and 15 bases separated the two germline ends. CDR1 is LNHDA, CDR2 SQIVND, per germline (reference sequence). This CDR3 region has 12 residues.

This clonotype came up a few times. This chain uses TRBV4-2 with TRBJ2-1; 7 nucleotides line up with TRBD2. CDR1 LGHNA and CDR2 YNFKEQ come from the germline V gene. CDR3 length: 17 residues. Trimming at V came to 0 bases and at J to 0 bases, leaving 5 bases not matched to a gene. The CDR3 nucleotides read TGTGCCAGCAGCCAAGAACCAGCGGGGAGCTCCTACAATGAGCAGTTCTTC. Amino acids: CASSQEPAGSSYNEQFF.

The genes are TRBV5-1 and TRBJ1-2, with D unclear. Trimming stripped 4 bases from V and 4 bases from J, with 23 bases between. The CDR3 spans 17 residues. Germline CDR1 is SGHRS and CDR2 is YFSETQ. Here the CDR3 DNA reads TGCGCCAGCAGCAGTGTGGTGGGGTCTCAGCCCCGCTATGGCTACACCTTC. It is translated as CASSSVVGSQPRYGYTF. The full variable domain, rest sourced from reference TRBV5-1 and TRBJ1-2, is KAGVTQTPRYLIKTRGQQVTLSCSPISGHRSVSWYQQTPGQGLQFLFEYFSETQRNKGNFPGRFSGRQFSNSRSEMNVSTLELGDSALYLCASSSVVGSQPRYGYTFGSGTRLTVV.

The chain employs TRBV5-1 and TRBJ2-3; tentative D call: TRBD2 (5 bases). The V end lost 0 bases, the J end lost 1 base, and 6 bases lay between the germline ends. CDR1 is SGHRS and CDR2 is YFSETQ in the germline V gene. The CDR3 runs 14 residues. The CDR3, as DNA: TGCGCCAGCAGCTTGGTTAGCGGCACAGATACGCAGTATTTT. Residues: CASSLVSGTDTQYF.

The chain couples TRBV6-5 to TRBJ2-3; the D gene is possibly TRBD1 (6 bases). The V gene's germline CDR1 is MNHEY and CDR2 SVGAGI. The CDR3 contains 14 residues. V lost 5 bases to trimming and J lost 5 bases, with 14 bases between them. The CDR3 here is CASSAGALGDTQYF. CDR3 coding DNA: TGTGCCAGCAGTGCAGGGGCACTGGGAGATACGCAGTATTTT.

This clonotype has just a few counts. The CDR3 DNA reads TGCGCCAGCAGCCAAGGGGCGGGCATTGCAGAGACCCAGTACTTC. Its protein is CASSQGAGIAETQYF. The V gene is TRBV4-3, the J gene TRBJ2-5; tentative D call: TRBD2 (5 bases). Trimming removed 1 base at V and 4 bases at J, with 13 bases between. Germline V gene lookup returns CDR1 LGHNA and CDR2 YSLEER. The CDR3 runs to 15 residues.

The V call is TRBV7-3, the J call TRBJ2-1; 11 nucleotides agree with TRBD2. This CDR3 region has 17 residues. Germline V CDR1 and CDR2: SGHTA, FQGTGA. The J segment lost 0 bases and the V segment lost 5 bases, leaving 6 bases of the junction unmatched. As DNA, the CDR3 is TGTGCCAGCAGCACCCTAGCGGGGGGTAACTCCTACAATGAGCAGTTCTTC. Translation gives CASSTLAGGNSYNEQFF. Combining the CDR3 with reference TRBV7-3 and TRBJ2-1 gives the whole variable domain GAGVSQTPSNKVTEKGKYVELRCDPISGHTALYWYRQSLGQGPEFLIYFQGTGAADDSGLPNDRFFAVRPEGSVSTLKIQRTERGDSAVYLCASSTLAGGNSYNEQFFGPGTRLTVL.

V gene TRBV7-8 combines with J gene TRBJ2-5, with D tentatively TRBD1 (6 bases). This CDR3 has 15 amino acids. The V end lost 2 bases, the J end lost 2 bases, and 12 bases lay between the germline ends. Germline assignment: CDR1 SGHVS and CDR2 FQNEAQ. The CDR3 loop is CASSLLGAPQETQYF. CDR3 bases: TGTGCCAGCAGCTTACTGGGGGCCCCACAAGAGACCCAGTACTTC.

V is TRBV12-3 or TRBV12-4 and J is TRBJ2-3; TRBD1 matches 7 bases. The junction had 7 bases not matched to a gene; V was cut back by 6 bases and J by 1 base. This CDR3 has 15 residues. The CDR3 nucleotides are TGTGCCAGCAGCCAGCAGGGGGTAGGCACAGATACGCAGTATTTT. Protein: CASSQQGVGTDTQYF.

V and J are TRBV7-8 and TRBJ2-7; possibly TRBD1 or TRBD2 for D (7 bases each). Deletions cut 5 bases from V and 3 bases from J, with 17 bases between. This CDR3 spans 15 amino acids. The V gene's germline CDR1 is SGHVS and CDR2 FQNEAQ. The CDR3 is CASSILQGGIYEQYF. The CDR3 region has the DNA TGTGCCAGCAGCATATTGCAGGGGGGGATCTACGAGCAGTACTTC. Variable domain in full (rest from reference TRBV7-8 and TRBJ2-7): GAGVSQSPRYKVAKRGQDVALRCDPISGHVSLFWYQQALGQGPEFLTYFQNEAQLDKSGLPSDRFFAERPEGSVSTLKIQRTQQEDSAVYLCASSILQGGIYEQYFGPGTRLTVT.

The V call is TRBV12-3 or TRBV12-4, the J call TRBJ2-3; D gene uncertain. The CDR3 has 12 amino acids. Between the trimmed V and J ends, which lost 8 bases and 6 bases, there was a span of 12 bases. The CDR3 bases are TGTGCCAGCCAGACCGTGTTGGATACGCAGTATTTT. It yields the protein CASQTVLDTQYF.

The gene calls are TRBV7-2 and TRBJ1-2; D remains unclear. The germline gives CDR1 SGHTA, CDR2 FQGNSA. The CDR3 consists of 15 residues. Trimming stripped 0 bases from V and 2 bases from J, with 10 bases between. CDR3 in amino acids: CASSLAPGGNYGYTF. The CDR3 coding sequence is TGTGCCAGCAGCTTAGCCCCTGGCGGGAACTATGGCTACACCTTC.

This clonotype was recorded a few times. V gene TRBV18 combines with J gene TRBJ2-7; 10 bases are shared with TRBD1. V lost 0 bases, J lost 5 bases, and 4 bases stayed unmatched. CDR3 length: 15 residues. The germline CDR1 and CDR2 sequences are KGHSH and LQKENI. The CDR3 sequence is CASSPPGTGVNEQYF. The DNA for the CDR3 is TGTGCCAGCTCACCACCCGGGACAGGGGTTAACGAGCAGTACTTC. Full variable domain (remainder filled in from reference TRBV18 and TRBJ2-7): NAGVMQNPRHLVRRRGQEARLRCSPMKGHSHVYWYRQLPEEGLKFMVYLQKENIIDESGMPKERFSAEFPKEGPSILRIQQVVRGDSAAYFCASSPPGTGVNEQYFGPGTRLTVT.

This clonotype was detected ten times or more. The chain carries TRBV3-1 and TRBJ2-3, with TRBD1 matching 8 bases. Trimming at V came to 4 bases and at J to 1 base, leaving 1 base not matched to a gene. CDR1 LGHDT and CDR2 YNNKEL come from the germline V gene (reference sequence). The CDR3 spans 14 residues. CDR3 nucleotide sequence: TGTGCCAGCAGCCGGGACAGGCGCACAGATACGCAGTATTTT. Its protein is CASSRDRRTDTQYF.

This clonotype was seen only a few times. This chain uses TRBV27 with TRBJ2-1; perhaps D is TRBD1 or TRBD2 (5 bases each). V was trimmed by 3 bases and J by 5 bases, leaving 14 bases between them. This CDR3 comprises 15 residues. Looked up from germline, CDR1 is MNHEY and CDR2 is SMNVEV (reference sequence). CDR3 loop: CASSFLGLGDNEQFF. In nucleotides, the CDR3 is TGTGCCAGCAGTTTCCTCGGACTGGGGGACAATGAGCAGTTCTTC.

This clonotype was counted at least ten times. The chain combines TRBV5-5 with TRBJ2-1, with 11 bases lining up with TRBD2. CDR3 length equals 15 residues. With 5 bases clipped from V and 5 bases from J, the junction kept 6 bases outside the gene matches. CDR1 is SGHKS, CDR2 YYEKEE, per germline (reference sequence). The CDR3 DNA sequence: TGTGCCAGCAGGGCTAGCGGGGGGCGAAACAATGAGCAGTTCTTC. Translation gives CASRASGGRNNEQFF. Complete variable domain (other parts from reference TRBV5-5 and TRBJ2-1): DAGVTQSPTHLIKTRGQQVTLRCSPISGHKSVSWYQQVLGQGPQFIFQYYEKEERGRGNFPDRFSARQFPNYSSELNVNALLLGDSALYLCASRASGGRNNEQFFGPGTRLTVL.

The chain combines TRBV7-2 with TRBJ2-5, with 14 positions matching TRBD2. The trim removed 4 bases at V and 4 bases at J, leaving 5 bases unmatched. Germline V gene lookup returns CDR1 SGHTA and CDR2 FQGNSA. This CDR3 has 16 amino acids. In DNA, the CDR3 is TGTGCCAGCAGCTCCTGGACTAGCGGGGGGCTAGAGACCCAGTACTTC. It encodes CASSSWTSGGLETQYF.

This clonotype was seen more than once but under ten times. V and J are TRBV10-3 and TRBJ1-4; 10 bases are shared with TRBD1. Germline values: CDR1 ENHRY, CDR2 SYGVKD. The trim removed 10 bases at V and 0 bases at J, leaving 2 bases unmatched. There are 14 residues in the CDR3. The CDR3 region is CATGQGTTNEKLFF. CDR3 sequence (DNA): TGTGCCACGGGACAGGGGACAACTAATGAAAAACTGTTTTTT.

This clonotype was seen a few times. V gene TRBV12-3 or TRBV12-4 combines with J gene TRBJ1-4, with 8 bases identical to TRBD1. The V and J ends lost 5 bases and 7 bases, in that order; junction bases with no gene match: 9. The CDR3 is 15 residues long. The CDR3 DNA follows: TGTGCCAGCAGTCCTCCAGGGGGCGCGGGTGAAAAACTGTTTTTT. It encodes CASSPPGGAGEKLFF.

The chain's CDR3 is CASSGRTPPRSDTQYF. CDR3 sequence (DNA): TGTGCCAGCAGTGGAAGGACTCCGCCTCGGTCAGATACGCAGTATTTT. V and J are TRBV6-5 and TRBJ2-3; D is possibly TRBD2 (5 bases). In germline, CDR1 is MNHEY, CDR2 SVGAGI. The CDR3 is 16 amino acids. Trimming removed 5 bases at V and 4 bases at J, with 19 bases between.

This clonotype was recorded once. The CDR3 is CASSVEGDSPGETQYF. The CDR3 DNA sequence: TGTGCCAGCAGCGTAGAGGGGGACTCCCCGGGGGAGACCCAGTACTTC. The chain recombines TRBV9 with TRBJ2-5; possibly TRBD1 or TRBD2 for D (6 bases each). V gave up 0 bases and J gave up 5 bases, with 17 bases separating them. The germline gives CDR1 SGDLS, CDR2 YYNGEE. There are 16 residues in the CDR3.

The table lists this clonotype with a few counts. The chain employs TRBV15 and TRBJ2-3; TRBD1 might be the D (5 bases). Germline V gene data show CDR1 as LNHNV and CDR2 as YYDKDF (reference sequence). V lost 3 bases and J lost 6, with 10 bases in between. The CDR3 contains 13 residues. The CDR3 loop is CATSSSKGDTQYF. CDR3 sequence (DNA): TGTGCCACCAGCAGTTCCAAGGGGGATACGCAGTATTTT.

The chain carries TRBV29-1 and TRBJ2-2; a weak D match, TRBD2 (6 bases). V dropped 5 bases and J dropped 5 bases, with 15 bases sitting between them. The CDR3 contains 14 residues. From germline, CDR1 is SQVTM and CDR2 ANQGSEA. Here the CDR3 DNA reads TGCAGCGTTCTGGGGGGATTTGGGACCGGGGAGCTGTTTTTT. This encodes CSVLGGFGTGELFF.

The CDR3 bases are TGTGCCAGCAGCTTACCACCGGCAGAGACCCAGTACTTC. Residues: CASSLPPAETQYF. The V call is TRBV7-2, the J call TRBJ2-5; D remains ambiguous. The V and J ends lost 2 bases and 4 bases respectively, with 8 bases between them. The CDR3 totals 13 residues. CDR1 is SGHTA and CDR2 is FQGNSA in the germline V gene.

The J gene is TRBJ2-3, the V gene TRBV7-9; D is unresolved. The V and J ends lost 3 bases and 5 bases respectively, with 12 bases between them. In germline, CDR1 is SEHNR, CDR2 FQNEAQ (reference sequence). This CDR3 spans 14 amino acids. The CDR3 sequence is CASSFDGLLDTQYF. The CDR3 DNA reads as TGTGCCAGCAGCTTTGACGGGCTTTTAGATACGCAGTATTTT.

The chain joins TRBV20-1 to TRBJ2-3, with TRBD2 as a possible D gene (5 bases). Trimming stripped 0 bases from V and 2 bases from J, with 15 bases between. The CDR3 contains 16 residues. CDR1 is DFQATT, CDR2 SNEGSKA, per germline (reference sequence). CDR3 loop: CSARDRAEGLTDTQYF. CDR3 sequence (DNA): TGCAGTGCTAGAGATAGGGCGGAAGGACTCACAGATACGCAGTATTTT.

V usage is TRBV27 and J usage is TRBJ1-2, with TRBD1 matching over 7 bases. The V and J ends lost 5 bases and 10 bases, in that order; junction bases with no gene match: 10. Germline V gives CDR1 MNHEY, CDR2 SMNVEV (reference sequence). CDR3 length equals 13 residues. CDR3 protein: CASSPYRGDDYTF. For the CDR3, the DNA is TGTGCCAGCAGTCCATACAGGGGTGATGACTACACCTTC.

This clonotype was counted between two and nine times. This chain uses TRBV27 with TRBJ2-3, with TRBD2 matching 8 bases. The junction had 8 bases not matched to a gene; V was cut back by 8 bases and J by 1 base. Per the germline V gene, CDR1 is MNHEY and CDR2 is SMNVEV (reference sequence). The CDR3 length is 15 residues. The CDR3 DNA reads as TGTGCCAGCTCGGTAGCGGGGACCCGCACAGATACGCAGTATTTT. Amino acid sequence: CASSVAGTRTDTQYF.

The CDR3 region is CASSFGGHNEQFF. The CDR3, as DNA: TGTGCCAGCAGCTTCGGGGGGCACAATGAGCAGTTCTTC. This rearrangement joins TRBV7-2 to TRBJ2-1; D possibly corresponds to TRBD2 (7 bases). Trimming removed 3 bases at V and 5 bases at J, with 8 bases between. From germline, CDR1 is SGHTA and CDR2 FQGNSA. The CDR3 spans 13 residues.